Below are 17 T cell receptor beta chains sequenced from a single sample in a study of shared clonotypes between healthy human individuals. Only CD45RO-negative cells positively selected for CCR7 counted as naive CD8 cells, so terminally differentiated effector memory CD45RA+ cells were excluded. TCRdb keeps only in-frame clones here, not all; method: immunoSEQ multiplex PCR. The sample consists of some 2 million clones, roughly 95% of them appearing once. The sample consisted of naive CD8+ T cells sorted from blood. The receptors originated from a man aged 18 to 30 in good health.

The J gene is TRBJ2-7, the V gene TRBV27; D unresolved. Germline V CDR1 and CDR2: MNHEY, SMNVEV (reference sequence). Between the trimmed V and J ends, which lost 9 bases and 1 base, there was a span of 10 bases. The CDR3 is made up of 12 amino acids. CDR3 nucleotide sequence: TGTGCCAGTATGGACGGTTCCTACGAGCAGTACTTC. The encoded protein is CASMDGSYEQYF.

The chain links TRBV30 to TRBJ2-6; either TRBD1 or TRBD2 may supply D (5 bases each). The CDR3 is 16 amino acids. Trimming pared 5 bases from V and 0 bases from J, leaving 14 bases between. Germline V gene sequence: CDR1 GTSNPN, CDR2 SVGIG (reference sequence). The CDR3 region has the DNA TGTGCCTGGGAGCCGGGACCGAACTCTGGGGCCAACGTCCTGACTTTC. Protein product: CAWEPGPNSGANVLTF.

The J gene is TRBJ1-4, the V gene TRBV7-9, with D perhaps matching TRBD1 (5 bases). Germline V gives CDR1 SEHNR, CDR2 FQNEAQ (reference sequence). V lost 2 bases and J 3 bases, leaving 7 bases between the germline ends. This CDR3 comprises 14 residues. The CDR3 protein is CASSLRGPNEKLFF. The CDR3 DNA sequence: TGTGCCAGCAGCTTACGGGGACCTAATGAAAAACTGTTTTTT. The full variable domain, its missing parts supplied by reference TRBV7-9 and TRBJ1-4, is DTGVSQNPRHKITKRGQNVTFRCDPISEHNRLYWYRQTLGQGPEFLTYFQNEAQLEKSRLLSDRFSAERPKGSFSTLEIQRTEQGDSAMYLCASSLRGPNEKLFFGSGTQLSVL.

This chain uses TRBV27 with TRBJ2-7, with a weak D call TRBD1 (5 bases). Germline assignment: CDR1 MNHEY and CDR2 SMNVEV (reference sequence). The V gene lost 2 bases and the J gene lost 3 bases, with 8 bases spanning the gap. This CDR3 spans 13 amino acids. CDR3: CASSLGHYYEQYF. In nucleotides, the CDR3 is TGTGCCAGCAGTTTAGGACATTACTACGAGCAGTACTTC.

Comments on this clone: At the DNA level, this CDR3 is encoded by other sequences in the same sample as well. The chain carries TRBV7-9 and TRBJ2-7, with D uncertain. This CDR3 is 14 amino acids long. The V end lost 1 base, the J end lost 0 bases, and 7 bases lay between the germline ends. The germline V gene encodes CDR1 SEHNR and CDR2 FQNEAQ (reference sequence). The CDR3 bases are TGTGCCAGCAGCTTAGACCCGGCCTCCTACGAGCAGTACTTC. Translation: CASSLDPASYEQYF.

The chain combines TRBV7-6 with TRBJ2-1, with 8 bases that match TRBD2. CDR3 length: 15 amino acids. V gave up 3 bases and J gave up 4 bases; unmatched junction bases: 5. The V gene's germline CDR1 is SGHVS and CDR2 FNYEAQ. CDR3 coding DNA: TGTGCCAGCAGCTTCGCTAGCGGGCCTTACAATGAGCAGTTCTTC. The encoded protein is CASSFASGPYNEQFF. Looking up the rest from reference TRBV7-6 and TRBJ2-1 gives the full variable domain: GAGVSQSPRYKVTKRGQDVALRCDPISGHVSLYWYRQALGQGPEFLTYFNYEAQQDKSGLPNDRFSAERPEGSISTLTIQRTEQRDSAMYRCASSFASGPYNEQFFGPGTRLTVL.

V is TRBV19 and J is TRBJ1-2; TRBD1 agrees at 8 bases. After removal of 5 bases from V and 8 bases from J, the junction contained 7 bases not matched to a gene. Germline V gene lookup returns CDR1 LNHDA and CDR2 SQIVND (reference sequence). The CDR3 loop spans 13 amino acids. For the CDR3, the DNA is TGTGCCAGTAGTGCCGACAGGGGAGGGGGCTACACCTTC. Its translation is CASSADRGGGYTF.

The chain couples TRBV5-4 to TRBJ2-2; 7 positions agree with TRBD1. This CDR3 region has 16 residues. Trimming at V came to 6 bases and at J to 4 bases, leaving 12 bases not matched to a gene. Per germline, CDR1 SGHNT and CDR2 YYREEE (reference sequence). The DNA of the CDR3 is TGTGCCAGCACCTTCGGACGGGACAGTGTCACCGGGGAGCTGTTTTTT. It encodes CASTFGRDSVTGELFF.

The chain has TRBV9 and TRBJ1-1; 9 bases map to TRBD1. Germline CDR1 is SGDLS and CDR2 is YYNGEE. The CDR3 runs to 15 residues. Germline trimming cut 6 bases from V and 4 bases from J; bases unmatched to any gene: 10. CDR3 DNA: TGTGCCAGCACCCATGGGGGACAGGGCGGCACTGAAGCTTTCTTT. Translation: CASTHGGQGGTEAFF.

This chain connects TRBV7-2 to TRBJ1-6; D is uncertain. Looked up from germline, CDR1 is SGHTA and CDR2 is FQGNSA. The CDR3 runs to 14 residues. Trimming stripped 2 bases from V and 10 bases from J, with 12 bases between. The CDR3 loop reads CASSLIPGNSPLHF. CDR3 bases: TGTGCCAGCAGCTTAATTCCGGGGAACTCACCCCTCCACTTT.

In DNA, the CDR3 is TGTGCCAGCAGCCAAGATCGGCAGTTGAACACCGGGGAGCTGTTTTTT. It encodes CASSQDRQLNTGELFF. The rearrangement joins TRBV14 to TRBJ2-2; D gene uncertain. This CDR3 comprises 16 residues. The V end was cut by 0 bases, the J end by 1 base, with 9 bases between. From germline, CDR1 is SGHDN and CDR2 FVKESK.

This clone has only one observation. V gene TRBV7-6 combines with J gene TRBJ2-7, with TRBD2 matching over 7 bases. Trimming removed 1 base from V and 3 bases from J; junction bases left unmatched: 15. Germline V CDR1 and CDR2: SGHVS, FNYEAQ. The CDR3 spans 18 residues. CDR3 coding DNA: TGTGCCAGCAGCTTAGAGGGTTCGGCTAGCGGCGGGAGCTACGAGCAGTACTTC. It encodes CASSLEGSASGGSYEQYF.

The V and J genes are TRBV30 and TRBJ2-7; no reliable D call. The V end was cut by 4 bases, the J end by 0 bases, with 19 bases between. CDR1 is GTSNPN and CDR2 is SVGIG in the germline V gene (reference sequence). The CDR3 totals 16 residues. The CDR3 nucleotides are TGTGCCTGGAAACTCGGGTCGGCCGTCTTCTCCTACGAGCAGTACTTC. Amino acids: CAWKLGSAVFSYEQYF.

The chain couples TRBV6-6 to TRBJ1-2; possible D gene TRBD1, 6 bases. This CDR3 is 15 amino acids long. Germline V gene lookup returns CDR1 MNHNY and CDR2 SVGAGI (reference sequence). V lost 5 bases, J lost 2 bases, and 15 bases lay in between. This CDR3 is CASSSPGTINYGYTF. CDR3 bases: TGTGCCAGCAGTAGTCCCGGGACAATCAACTATGGCTACACCTTC.

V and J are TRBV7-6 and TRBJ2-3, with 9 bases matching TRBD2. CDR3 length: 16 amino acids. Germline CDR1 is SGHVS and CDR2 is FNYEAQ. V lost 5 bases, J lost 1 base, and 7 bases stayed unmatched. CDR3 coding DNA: TGTGCCAGCAGCGCCATAGCGGGGGAAGGCACAGATACGCAGTATTTT. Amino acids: CASSAIAGEGTDTQYF.

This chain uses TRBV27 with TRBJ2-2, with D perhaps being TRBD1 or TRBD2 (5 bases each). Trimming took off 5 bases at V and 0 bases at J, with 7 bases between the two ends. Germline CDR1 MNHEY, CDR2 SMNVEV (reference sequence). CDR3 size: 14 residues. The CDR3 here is CASSRDPNTGELFF. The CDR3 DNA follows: TGTGCCAGCAGTAGGGACCCGAACACCGGGGAGCTGTTTTTT.

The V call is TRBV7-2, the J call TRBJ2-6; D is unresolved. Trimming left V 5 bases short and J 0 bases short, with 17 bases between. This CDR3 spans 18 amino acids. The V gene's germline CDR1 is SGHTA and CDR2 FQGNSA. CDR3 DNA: TGTGCCAGCAGCCCTGTCCCCCGGGTCAGCTCTGGGGCCAACGTCCTGACTTTC. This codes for CASSPVPRVSSGANVLTF.